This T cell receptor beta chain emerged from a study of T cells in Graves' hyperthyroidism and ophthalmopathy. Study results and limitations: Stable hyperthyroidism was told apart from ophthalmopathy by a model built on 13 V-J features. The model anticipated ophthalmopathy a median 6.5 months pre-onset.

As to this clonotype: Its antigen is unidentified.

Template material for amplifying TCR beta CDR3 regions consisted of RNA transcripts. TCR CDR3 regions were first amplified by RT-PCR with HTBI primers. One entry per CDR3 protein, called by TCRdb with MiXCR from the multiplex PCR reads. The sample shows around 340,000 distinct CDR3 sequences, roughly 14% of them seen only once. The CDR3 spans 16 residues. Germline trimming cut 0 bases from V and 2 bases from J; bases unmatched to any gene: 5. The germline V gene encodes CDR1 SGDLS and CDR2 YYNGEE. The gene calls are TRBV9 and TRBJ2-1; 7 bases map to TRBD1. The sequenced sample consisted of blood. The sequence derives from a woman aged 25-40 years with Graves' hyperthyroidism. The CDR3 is CASSVVIGGAYNEQFF. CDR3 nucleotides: TGTGCCAGCAGCGTAGTGATAGGGGGCGCCTACAATGAGCAGTTCTTC.